The 30 T cell receptor beta chains listed next were all sequenced from one sample in a study of molecular identifiers for immune sequencing clone quantification. TCRdb fed the PCR reads into MiXCR, producing one record per CDR3 protein. The data contain about 630,000 distinct CDR3 sequences, around 25% of them singletons. The sample taken for sequencing was naive CD8+ T cells from blood, with Jurkat cell RNA spiked in. Indicated subset: FACS-sorted CD8+CD4-CCR7+CD45RA+ naive T cells. All receptors derive from a human donor in good health. Some libraries in this study had Jurkat cell RNA spiked in.

This clonotype was found a few times. This chain uses TRBV27 with TRBJ1-2, with TRBD1 matching over 11 bases. The trim removed 5 bases at V and 8 bases at J, leaving 7 bases unmatched. The CDR3 is 14 amino acids. The germline CDR1 and CDR2 sequences are MNHEY and SMNVEV (reference sequence). CDR3 sequence (DNA): TGTGCCAGCAGTCCGGGACAGGGGGTAGGAGGCTACACCTTC. It encodes CASSPGQGVGGYTF.

Comments on this clonotype: A read error is possible here, since a much larger clone lies one base away. Given the absence of the conserved phenylalanine or tryptophan at the CDR3 end, a read error is likely. This chain links TRBV20-1 with TRBJ2-3; D unresolved. Germline assignment: CDR1 DFQATT and CDR2 SNEGSKA (reference sequence). V lost 0 bases, J lost 6 bases, and 13 bases lay in between. This CDR3 is built from 14 residues. CDR3 protein: CSARDLGVEDTQYL. The CDR3 DNA reads TGCAGTGCTAGAGATTTAGGTGTAGAGGATACGCAGTATCTT.

In its sample, this clonotype was seen many times. For the CDR3, the DNA is TGTGCCAGCAGCACGACAGGGGTACAATCCTACGAGCAGTACTTC. It is translated as CASSTTGVQSYEQYF. The genes are TRBV7-9 and TRBJ2-7; 8 bases fit TRBD1. J lost 1 base, V lost 5 bases, and 7 bases had no gene match. The CDR3 loop spans 15 amino acids. Per the germline V gene, CDR1 is SEHNR and CDR2 is FQNEAQ (reference sequence).

This clonotype came up many times. The chain recombines TRBV7-2 with TRBJ2-3; 9 bases agree with TRBD2. The germline V gene encodes CDR1 SGHTA and CDR2 FQGNSA. Unmatched junction bases numbered 8, after V lost 5 bases and J lost 2 bases. This CDR3 spans 16 amino acids. In DNA, the CDR3 is TGTGCCAGCAGCCAGGTGGGCGGGGGGGTCACAGATACGCAGTATTTT. Encoded protein: CASSQVGGGVTDTQYF.

This clonotype was seen repeatedly, ten times or more. The chain employs TRBV11-2 and TRBJ2-5; D uncertain. V lost 0 bases and J 1 base, leaving 9 bases between the germline ends. This CDR3 spans 15 amino acids. CDR1 SGHAT and CDR2 FQNNGV come from the germline V gene. The CDR3 loop reads CASSLENSVQETQYF. Here the CDR3 DNA reads TGTGCCAGCAGCTTAGAGAATTCAGTCCAAGAGACCCAGTACTTC. Drawing the rest from reference TRBV11-2 and TRBJ2-5, the complete variable domain is EAGVAQSPRYKIIEKRQSVAFWCNPISGHATLYWYQQILGQGPKLLIQFQNNGVVDDSQLPKDRFSAERLKGVDSTLKIQPAKLEDSAVYLCASSLENSVQETQYFGPGTRLLVL.

The sample holds a few counts of this clonotype. The chain has TRBV4-3 and TRBJ2-2; D unresolved. Per the germline V gene, CDR1 is LGHNA and CDR2 is YSLEER. CDR3 length: 17 amino acids. V lost 0 bases and J lost 3, with 14 bases in between. Written as DNA, the CDR3 is TGCGCCAGCAGCCAAGATTTTGGCAGCGCCTACACCGGGGAGCTGTTTTTT. This codes for CASSQDFGSAYTGELFF.

This chain links TRBV12-3 or TRBV12-4 with TRBJ2-3, with a tentative D call TRBD2 (6 bases). The CDR3 contains 16 residues. Deletions cut 5 bases from V and 4 bases from J, with 19 bases between. CDR3 sequence reads: CASSLLGGGSADTQYF. The CDR3, as DNA: TGTGCCAGCAGTCTCTTGGGGGGTGGCTCGGCAGATACGCAGTATTTT.

This clonotype was observed a few times. The V and J genes are TRBV7-9 and TRBJ2-3; possibly TRBD2 for D (5 bases). There are 19 residues in the CDR3. The germline gives CDR1 SEHNR, CDR2 FQNEAQ (reference sequence). V was shortened by 4 bases and J by 1 base, with 24 bases between the two germline ends. The CDR3 DNA reads TGTGCCAGCAGCTCCACCCTGAGCGGCGACCTGCTAGGCACAGATACGCAGTATTTT. Protein sequence: CASSSTLSGDLLGTDTQYF.

Remarks on this clonotype: This sequence may be a read error, since a much larger clone differs from it by one base. V and J are TRBV7-8 and TRBJ1-5, with D uncertain. The V and J ends lost 8 bases and 5 bases respectively, with 22 bases between them. The CDR3 has 16 amino acids. Looked up from germline, CDR1 is SGHVS and CDR2 is FQNEAQ. This CDR3 is CASGPDGRAPYQPQHF. CDR3 coding DNA: TGTGCCAGCGGCCCTGATGGTAGGGCTCCGTATCAGCCCCAGCATTTT.

This clonotype came up many times. The genes are TRBV4-3 and TRBJ2-5; D is perhaps TRBD2 (7 bases). CDR1 is LGHNA and CDR2 is YSLEER in the germline V gene. The CDR3 is 15 amino acids. Trimming took off 1 base at V and 1 base at J, with 10 bases between the two ends. The CDR3 DNA reads as TGCGCCAGCAGCCAAGGCGGGGGCCTCCAAGAGACCCAGTACTTC. Translated, it gives CASSQGGGLQETQYF.

The rearrangement links TRBV12-3 or TRBV12-4 to TRBJ2-7; 7 bases are a match to TRBD1. The V and J ends lost 8 bases and 5 bases, in that order; junction bases with no gene match: 15. The CDR3 runs 15 residues. CDR3 coding DNA: TGTGCCAGCTGCTTTTCGTCGACAGGGTTCAACGAGCAGTACTTC. Translated, it gives CASCFSSTGFNEQYF.

Details on this clonotype: A read error is possible here, since a much larger clone lies one base away. The rearrangement links TRBV2 to TRBJ1-2; no reliable D call. The V gene lost 6 bases and the J gene lost 3 bases, with 5 bases spanning the gap. CDR3 length equals 11 residues. CDR1 is SNHLY and CDR2 is FYNNEI in the germline V gene. CDR3 in amino acids: CASRLDYGYTF. Written as DNA, the CDR3 is TGTGCCAGCAGACTGGACTATGGCTACACCTTC.

Only a few counts were recorded for this clonotype. The V call is TRBV27, the J call TRBJ1-3, with D possibly being TRBD1 (6 bases). This CDR3 spans 14 amino acids. The V and J ends lost 6 bases and 0 bases respectively, with 9 bases between them. From germline, CDR1 is MNHEY and CDR2 SMNVEV (reference sequence). The CDR3 DNA reads TGTGCCAGCAGCCAGGGGCTCTCTGGAAACACCATATATTTT. It is translated as CASSQGLSGNTIYF.

This chain uses TRBV20-1 with TRBJ2-5; 7 bases fit TRBD2. The CDR3 has 14 amino acids. Unmatched junction bases numbered 6, after V lost 0 bases and J lost 5 bases. Germline V gene sequence: CDR1 DFQATT, CDR2 SNEGSKA (reference sequence). CDR3 nucleotides: TGCAGTGCTAGAGATGTAGCGGGCGACGAGACCCAGTACTTC. This translates into CSARDVAGDETQYF.

This clonotype was observed a few times. The chain links TRBV4-1 to TRBJ2-7, with 7 bases lining up with TRBD2. The CDR3 has 16 amino acids. Looked up from germline, CDR1 is MGHRA and CDR2 is YSYEKL. V was pared by 0 bases and J by 2 bases, with 7 bases of the junction left unmatched. The CDR3 reads CASSQDRAGITYEQYF. CDR3 nucleotides: TGCGCCAGCAGCCAAGATAGAGCGGGAATTACCTACGAGCAGTACTTC.

About this clonotype itself: Relative to the germline gene, one junction end is altered; a read error may explain this. V is TRBV2 and J is TRBJ1-5, with a tentative D call TRBD1 (5 bases). Germline loops: CDR1 SNHLY, CDR2 FYNNEI. This CDR3 region has 14 residues. CDR3 sequence: CAGSDPGVNQPQHF. The CDR3 coding sequence is TGTGCCGGCAGTGATCCGGGGGTGAATCAGCCCCAGCATTTT.

This clonotype was observed a handful of times. This chain links TRBV7-2 with TRBJ2-5; the D is unclear. The germline V and J ends were trimmed by 3 bases and 3 bases, with 14 bases remaining between them. The CDR3 spans 15 residues. The germline gives CDR1 SGHTA, CDR2 FQGNSA. This chain's CDR3 is CASSFDLGPKETQYF. DNA for the CDR3: TGTGCCAGCAGCTTCGATCTCGGGCCAAAAGAGACCCAGTACTTC.

This clonotype was seen at least ten times. The rearrangement uses TRBV2 and TRBJ1-2; 9 bases fit TRBD1. The J segment lost 4 bases and the V segment lost 6 bases, leaving 12 bases of the junction unmatched. The CDR3 length is 16 residues. Germline V CDR1 and CDR2: SNHLY, FYNNEI. CDR3 region: CASRGTGSKEGYGYTF. The CDR3 DNA is TGTGCCAGCAGAGGGACAGGGAGTAAAGAAGGCTATGGCTACACCTTC.

Remarks on this clonotype: Since a much larger clone is just one base distant, this may be a read error. This sequence joins TRBV9 and TRBJ2-3; no reliable D call. Germline assignment: CDR1 SGDLS and CDR2 YYNGEE. The CDR3 covers 12 residues. Trimming removed 3 bases from V and 7 bases from J, with 9 bases in between. The chain's CDR3 is CASSEASNTQYF. DNA for the CDR3: TGTGCCAGCAGCGAAGCATCAAATACGCAGTATTTT. The full variable domain, with the rest looked up from reference TRBV9 and TRBJ2-3, is DSGVTQTPKHLITATGQRVTLRCSPRSGDLSVYWYQQSLDQGLQFLIQYYNGEERAKGNILERFSAQQFPDLHSELNLSSLELGDSALYFCASSEASNTQYFGPGTRLTVL.

The table lists this clonotype with a few counts. The gene calls are TRBV3-1 and TRBJ2-5; D might be TRBD2 (6 bases). The germline CDR1 and CDR2 sequences are LGHDT and YNNKEL (reference sequence). V lost 0 bases, J lost 2 bases, and 7 bases lay in between. CDR3 length equals 14 residues. Here the CDR3 DNA reads TGTGCCAGCAGCCAAGAACTAGCACAAGAGACCCAGTACTTC. Residues: CASSQELAQETQYF.

This clonotype has a count of ten or more. The chain links TRBV6-5 to TRBJ2-3, with TRBD2 matching over 12 bases. J lost 0 bases, V lost 4 bases, and 8 bases had no gene match. The CDR3 contains 18 residues. Germline assignment: CDR1 MNHEY and CDR2 SVGAGI. This CDR3 is CASSSGSGTSGSTDTQYF. In DNA, the CDR3 is TGTGCCAGCAGTTCCGGGTCGGGGACTAGCGGGAGCACAGATACGCAGTATTTT.

In the case of this clonotype: One junction end disagrees with the germline gene, perhaps due to a read error. The CDR3 region is CASSWGTEASF. The CDR3 DNA sequence: TGTGCCAGTAGTTGGGGGACTGAAGCTTCCTTT. V and J are TRBV19 and TRBJ1-1, with D perhaps TRBD1 (5 bases). Germline lookup yields CDR1 LNHDA and CDR2 SQIVND (reference sequence). The CDR3 loop spans 11 amino acids. The variable domain in full, with the rest retrieved from reference TRBV19 and TRBJ1-1, is DGGITQSPKYLFRKEGQNVTLSCEQNLNHDAMYWYRQDPGQGLRLIYYSQIVNDFQKGDIAEGYSVSREKKESFPLTVTSAQKNPTAFYLCASSWGTEASFGQGTRLTVV.

In this sample, this clonotype turned up many times. V gene TRBV7-6 combines with J gene TRBJ2-5, with 8 bases that match TRBD2. The V gene end was trimmed by 10 bases and the J gene end by 7 bases; junction bases not matched to a gene: 14. CDR3 length equals 14 residues. Germline V gene lookup returns CDR1 SGHVS and CDR2 FNYEAQ. The CDR3 region is CATQTGTRGLTQYF. In DNA form, the CDR3 reads TGTGCCACCCAAACCGGGACTAGGGGATTGACCCAGTACTTC.

As regards this clonotype: This may be a read error: a much more frequent sequence differs by one nucleotide. The rearrangement uses TRBV30 and TRBJ2-7; D is possibly TRBD1 (5 bases). Germline V gene data show CDR1 as GTSNPN and CDR2 as SVGIG (reference sequence). The CDR3 is made up of 13 amino acids. V lost 4 bases to trimming and J lost 6 bases, with 16 bases between them. The CDR3 DNA reads as TGTGCCTGGACCCTAGGGGCCTCGGGCGAGCAGTACTTC. It specifies CAWTLGASGEQYF.

This clonotype occurred a few times. The genes are TRBV9 and TRBJ1-1; unclear D gene. Trimming cost V 0 bases and J 0 bases, with 6 bases left between them. This CDR3 has 14 amino acids. CDR1 and CDR2 from the germline V gene are SGDLS and YYNGEE. The CDR3 loop reads CASSVAPVNTEAFF. The CDR3 nucleotides read TGTGCCAGCAGCGTAGCCCCGGTGAACACTGAAGCTTTCTTT.

This clonotype was seen repeatedly, ten times or more. The chain is built from TRBV11-2 and TRBJ2-5, with 7 bases that match TRBD2. The CDR3 totals 15 residues. Trimming removed 1 base from V and 1 base from J; junction bases left unmatched: 3. Germline lookup yields CDR1 SGHAT and CDR2 FQNNGV. CDR3 bases: TGTGCCAGCAGCTTAGGGACTAGGGGCCAAGAGACCCAGTACTTC. Translated, it gives CASSLGTRGQETQYF.

As concerns this clonotype: Possible read error: a much larger clone is one base away. Because the CDR3 is missing its conserved closing phenylalanine or tryptophan, this is likely a read error. V is TRBV7-9 and J is TRBJ2-1; the D gene could be TRBD1 or TRBD2 (5 bases each). The CDR3 runs 13 residues. Germline CDR1 is SEHNR and CDR2 is FQNEAQ (reference sequence). V gave up 5 bases and J gave up 3 bases, with 8 bases separating them. The CDR3 sequence: CASSPGRYNEQFI. DNA for the CDR3: TGTGCCAGCAGCCCGGGACGCTACAATGAGCAGTTCATC.

The chain combines TRBV7-2 with TRBJ2-1; D remains unclear. Deletions cut 5 bases from V and 0 bases from J, with 14 bases between. Germline loops: CDR1 SGHTA, CDR2 FQGNSA. This CDR3 contains 16 residues. The CDR3 region has the DNA TGTGCCAGCAGCACAGAGAGGTCCGGCTCCTACAATGAGCAGTTCTTC. Amino acid sequence: CASSTERSGSYNEQFF.

This clonotype was recorded a few times. V usage is TRBV7-2 and J usage is TRBJ2-7; D is uncertain. Germline V lookup: CDR1 SGHTA, CDR2 FQGNSA. V lost 3 bases and J lost 8, with 17 bases in between. The length of the CDR3 is 14 residues. In DNA, the CDR3 is TGTGCCAGCAGCTTGCCCCGGGTCTCACAGAAGCAGTACTTC. Protein: CASSLPRVSQKQYF.

V and J are TRBV7-9 and TRBJ2-3; D gene ambiguous. V lost 8 bases and J lost 4, with 16 bases in between. The CDR3 loop spans 14 amino acids. Germline values: CDR1 SEHNR, CDR2 FQNEAQ (reference sequence). The chain's CDR3 is CASVLGSGADTQYF. Here the CDR3 DNA reads TGTGCCAGCGTCCTAGGAAGTGGAGCAGATACGCAGTATTTT.